The 32 T cell receptor beta chains below come from one sample, sequenced in a study of Ad26.COV2.S vaccination and SARS-CoV-2 variants. As for treatment: over 15 received Ad26.COV2.S at low or high dose, single or two shots; about 5 received placebo; per-sample allocation not given. Vaccine and placebo recipients were sampled on day 63 after the first injection. The protocol was immunoSEQ multiplex PCR, while the TCRdb copy is restricted to in-frame clones and leaves out a portion. The table includes about 320,000 clones, roughly 90% detected once. Sequencing was performed on peripheral blood, taken in a trial of Ad26.COV2.S vaccine versus placebo. These receptors were obtained from a person aged 18 to 65 who received the Ad26.COV2.S COVID-19 vaccine or a placebo.

The J gene is TRBJ2-7, the V gene TRBV5-1; 7 bases line up with TRBD2. This CDR3 is built from 15 residues. J lost 9 bases, V lost 5 bases, and 17 bases had no gene match. Germline-derived CDR1 and CDR2 are SGHRS and YFSETQ. Here the CDR3 reads CASRERQSIAGVQYF. The CDR3 coding sequence is TGCGCCAGCAGGGAGAGGCAGTCCATCGCGGGGGTGCAGTACTTC. Complete variable domain (other parts from reference TRBV5-1 and TRBJ2-7): KAGVTQTPRYLIKTRGQQVTLSCSPISGHRSVSWYQQTPGQGLQFLFEYFSETQRNKGNFPGRFSGRQFSNSRSEMNVSTLELGDSALYLCASRERQSIAGVQYFGPGTRLTVT.

This chain connects TRBV9 to TRBJ2-3; 7 bases align to TRBD2. The CDR3 is 16 residues long. Per germline, CDR1 SGDLS and CDR2 YYNGEE. Losses at the gene ends were 2 bases for V and 6 bases for J; bases not matched to a gene: 12. DNA of the CDR3: TGTGCCAGCAGCGTGCAGACTGGGGGGGAAGATGATACGCAGTATTTT. Its translation is CASSVQTGGEDDTQYF.

This chain uses TRBV5-1 with TRBJ2-5; weak D call: TRBD1 (6 bases). Trimming removed 0 bases from V and 5 bases from J, with 20 bases in between. The CDR3 is 17 amino acids. Germline V lookup: CDR1 SGHRS, CDR2 YFSETQ. The CDR3 DNA follows: TGCGCCAGCAGCTTGGAAGGCAGGGGCTACGGAGAGGAGACCCAGTACTTC. Amino acids: CASSLEGRGYGEETQYF.

The gene calls are TRBV30 and TRBJ1-1; D unresolved. This CDR3 has 13 residues. The germline gives CDR1 GTSNPN, CDR2 SVGIG (reference sequence). V was shortened by 2 bases and J by 1 base, with 8 bases between the two germline ends. CDR3 in amino acids: CAWSLSANTEAFF. In nucleotides, the CDR3 is TGTGCCTGGAGTTTGTCAGCGAACACTGAAGCTTTCTTT.

The chain couples TRBV6-1 to TRBJ2-5; D possibly corresponds to TRBD1 (6 bases). Germline lookup yields CDR1 MNHNS and CDR2 SASEGT. Deletions cut 1 base from V and 3 bases from J, with 12 bases between. This CDR3 is 15 amino acids long. The CDR3 DNA follows: TGTGCCAGCAGTGAAGGGACAGCAAAAAAAGAGACCCAGTACTTC. Its translation: CASSEGTAKKETQYF.

The V and J genes are TRBV27 and TRBJ1-2, with TRBD1 matching 12 bases. The CDR3 sequence is 13 residues long. V dropped 4 bases and J dropped 13; count of bases not matched to a gene: 7. The V gene's germline CDR1 is MNHEY and CDR2 SMNVEV (reference sequence). CDR3 DNA sequence: TGTGCCAGCAGTTCGGGACAGGGGGCGCCGGGCACCTTC. Protein sequence: CASSSGQGAPGTF.

The chain employs TRBV10-2 and TRBJ1-4; 11 bases map to TRBD1. Trimming took 6 bases from V and 8 from J; bases not matched to a gene: 8. Germline lookup yields CDR1 WSHSY and CDR2 SAAADI. The CDR3 is 15 residues long. As DNA, the CDR3 is TGCGCCAGCAGCGCTGGACAGGGGGCGGGAGAAAAACTGTTTTTT. Its protein product is CASSAGQGAGEKLFF.

CDR3 DNA: TGCGCCAGCAGCCCAACGGGACAATATTCACCCCTCCACTTT. Residues: CASSPTGQYSPLHF. The chain joins TRBV5-1 to TRBJ1-6; the D gene is possibly TRBD1 (6 bases). This CDR3 contains 14 residues. V gave up 4 bases and J gave up 8 bases, with 13 bases separating them. Germline V gives CDR1 SGHRS, CDR2 YFSETQ.

Note on this clone: The germline gene is not matched at one end of the junction; a read error may be the cause. The V and J genes are TRBV7-2 and TRBJ2-2; D is perhaps TRBD2 (6 bases). The germline V gene has CDR1 SGHTA and CDR2 FQGNSA. CDR3 length: 16 amino acids. The CDR3 DNA reads TGTGCCAGCAGTTTAGATGGGGGGATAATCACCGGGGAGCTGTTTTTT. This gives the protein CASSLDGGIITGELFF.

The CDR3 reads CASRGDSPSGELFF. In DNA, the CDR3 is TGTGCCAGCAGAGGAGACAGCCCGTCCGGGGAGCTGTTTTTT. The chain couples TRBV2 to TRBJ2-2; D may be TRBD1 (5 bases). The CDR3 consists of 14 residues. V lost 6 bases and J lost 6, with 14 bases in between. Germline assignment: CDR1 SNHLY and CDR2 FYNNEI.

This clone has just one count. The chain uses TRBV11-3 and TRBJ2-5, with a possible D match to TRBD2 (6 bases). Germline V gene sequence: CDR1 SGHNT, CDR2 YENEEA. V dropped 5 bases and J dropped 3 bases, with 13 bases sitting between them. The CDR3 consists of 14 residues. CDR3 protein: CASSPPSGEETQYF. DNA for the CDR3: TGTGCCAGCAGCCCCCCTTCGGGAGAAGAGACCCAGTACTTC.

This chain joins TRBV4-1 and TRBJ2-5; no firm D call. Looked up from germline, CDR1 is MGHRA and CDR2 is YSYEKL. The CDR3 runs 13 residues. V lost 2 bases and J 9 bases, leaving 13 bases between the germline ends. CDR3 nucleotide sequence: TGCGCCAGCAGCCAACCTCTGAGGACGGCCCAGTACTTC. Its translation: CASSQPLRTAQYF.

The rearrangement uses TRBV29-1 and TRBJ2-7; 13 bases fit TRBD2. The CDR3 is 12 amino acids. The germline V gene has CDR1 SQVTM and CDR2 ANQGSEA. V lost 5 bases, J lost 10 bases, and 5 bases stayed unmatched. The CDR3 DNA is TGCAGCGTTCGGACTAGCGGGGGACCCCAGTACGTC. Its translation: CSVRTSGGPQYV.

The rearrangement links TRBV5-1 to TRBJ1-1; no reliable D call. Trimming left V 6 bases short and J 2 bases short, with 5 bases between. Per the germline V gene, CDR1 is SGHRS and CDR2 is YFSETQ. This CDR3 has 11 residues. CDR3 DNA: TGCGCCAGCAATAGTAACACTGAAGCTTTCTTT. Its translation: CASNSNTEAFF.

V gene TRBV3-1 (or the pseudogene TRBV3-2) combines with J gene TRBJ2-7; D is unresolved. The V gene's germline CDR1 is LGHDT and CDR2 YNNKEL (reference sequence). Trimming took off 0 bases at V and 7 bases at J, with 7 bases between the two ends. This CDR3 comprises 12 residues. The CDR3 loop is CASSQDIREQYF. CDR3 sequence (DNA): TGTGCCAGCAGCCAAGATATCAGGGAGCAGTACTTC.

This clone was found many times. This sequence joins TRBV28 and TRBJ1-6; D gene uncertain. V shed 8 bases and J shed 15 bases, with 11 bases lying between them. Germline V lookup: CDR1 MDHEN, CDR2 SYDVKM. This CDR3 has 10 residues. The CDR3, as DNA: TGTGCCAGCGCTTCAGGCTTCCTCCACTTT. Translated, it gives CASASGFLHF.

This chain uses TRBV19 with TRBJ1-1; D gene uncertain. Germline V gene data show CDR1 as LNHDA and CDR2 as SQIVND (reference sequence). The CDR3 is 18 residues long. V was trimmed by 5 bases and J by 3 bases, leaving 25 bases between them. CDR3 DNA: TGTGCCAGTAGTTCCGGTATGTGGAGGGTTGGTCAGGACACTGAAGCTTTCTTT. Protein: CASSSGMWRVGQDTEAFF.

The V gene is TRBV5-1, the J gene TRBJ1-1; D is possibly TRBD1 (6 bases). The CDR3 totals 19 residues. V lost 4 bases and J 0 bases, leaving 25 bases between the germline ends. From germline, CDR1 is SGHRS and CDR2 YFSETQ. The CDR3 reads CASSPWGATIGDLNTEAFF. CDR3 bases: TGCGCCAGCAGCCCTTGGGGGGCAACTATTGGGGACCTGAACACTGAAGCTTTCTTT.

The chain joins TRBV28 to TRBJ1-1; D perhaps matches TRBD1 (6 bases). V lost 6 bases, J lost 6 bases, and 11 bases lay in between. The CDR3 has 12 amino acids. Germline V gene data show CDR1 as MDHEN and CDR2 as SYDVKM. For the CDR3, the DNA is TGTGCCAGCAGCGGACAGATCCCTGAAGCTTTCTTT. Protein sequence: CASSGQIPEAFF.

This clone was found a few times. The chain joins TRBV19 to TRBJ1-5; D is unresolved. CDR1 is LNHDA, CDR2 SQIVND, per germline (reference sequence). V was cut by 5 bases and J by 2 bases, with 19 bases left in between. This CDR3 has 17 amino acids. The CDR3 DNA reads TGTGCCAGTAGTCCAAGACCGGGATGGGAACGCAATCAGCCCCAGCATTTT. As protein: CASSPRPGWERNQPQHF.

CDR3 in DNA: TGTGCCATCAGTGAGTATCCGGGGCTGAGCACAGATACGCAGTATTTT. Protein: CAISEYPGLSTDTQYF. V and J are TRBV10-3 and TRBJ2-3; the D call may be TRBD1 or TRBD2 (5 bases each). The CDR3 sequence is 16 residues long. Trimming stripped 1 base from V and 0 bases from J, with 11 bases between. The germline V gene encodes CDR1 ENHRY and CDR2 SYGVKD.

The rearrangement links TRBV30 to TRBJ1-2; D is unclear. The CDR3 spans 14 residues. V lost 2 bases to trimming and J lost 4 bases, with 14 bases between them. CDR1 GTSNPN and CDR2 SVGIG come from the germline V gene (reference sequence). In nucleotides, the CDR3 is TGTGCCTGGAGTCACCCGGGGTTCTTCTATGGCTACACCTTC. Translating gives CAWSHPGFFYGYTF.

V and J are TRBV5-1 and TRBJ2-5, with a tentative D call TRBD2 (6 bases). The V end lost 4 bases, the J end lost 2 bases, and 9 bases lay between the germline ends. The V gene's germline CDR1 is SGHRS and CDR2 YFSETQ. This CDR3 region has 13 residues. The CDR3 reads CASSSGPQETQYF. The CDR3 DNA follows: TGCGCCAGCAGCAGCGGGCCACAAGAGACCCAGTACTTC.

The chain uses TRBV19 and TRBJ2-7; D gene uncertain. The germline CDR1 and CDR2 sequences are LNHDA and SQIVND (reference sequence). CDR3 length: 17 residues. The V end was cut by 6 bases, the J end by 3 bases, with 24 bases between. This CDR3 reads CASSVSHRAQKGYEQYF. CDR3 coding DNA: TGTGCCAGTAGCGTGAGCCACCGGGCCCAGAAGGGCTACGAGCAGTACTTC.

The chain joins TRBV14 to TRBJ1-1, with D uncertain. Germline CDR1 reads SGHDN; CDR2 reads FVKESK. CDR3 size: 16 residues. Trimming removed 4 bases at V and 3 bases at J, with 18 bases between. Here the CDR3 reads CASSLGLKGRDTEAFF. CDR3 coding DNA: TGTGCCAGCAGCCTCGGACTTAAAGGGAGGGACACTGAAGCTTTCTTT.

The V gene is TRBV2, the J gene TRBJ2-1, with 8 bases lining up with TRBD2. The CDR3 sequence is 15 residues long. Germline-derived CDR1 and CDR2 are SNHLY and FYNNEI. Trimming removed 6 bases from V and 1 base from J; junction bases left unmatched: 5. Here the CDR3 DNA reads TGTGCCAGCAGCTACGGGGGGGCGTCCTACAATGAGCAGTTCTTC. Translating it yields CASSYGGASYNEQFF.

This sequence joins TRBV4-1 and TRBJ1-1; D might be TRBD1 (5 bases). V lost 10 bases and J 0 bases, leaving 15 bases between the germline ends. This CDR3 has 14 residues. Germline CDR1 and CDR2: MGHRA and YSYEKL. Here the CDR3 DNA reads TGCGCCACCAATCGGGGGGGTATGAACACTGAAGCTTTCTTT. This encodes CATNRGGMNTEAFF.

The J gene is TRBJ2-5, the V gene TRBV7-3; TRBD1 agrees at 10 bases. Germline CDR1 is SGHTA and CDR2 is FQGTGA. This CDR3 region has 15 residues. V shed 2 bases and J 5 bases; nucleotides not matched to a gene: 5. The CDR3, as DNA: TGTGCCAGCAGCTTACAGGGACAGGGGCTGGAGACCCAGTACTTC. This gives the protein CASSLQGQGLETQYF.

The chain recombines TRBV4-3 with TRBJ1-1; TRBD1 is a possible D gene (6 bases). With 2 bases removed from V and 3 bases from J, the gap between germline ends came to 10 bases. CDR3 length: 14 residues. CDR1 is LGHNA and CDR2 is YSLEER in the germline V gene. CDR3 bases: TGCGCCAGCAGCCAATTTTCAGGGGACACTGAAGCTTTCTTT. Protein product: CASSQFSGDTEAFF.

The chain recombines TRBV19 with TRBJ2-1; tentative D call: TRBD2 (5 bases). The CDR3 covers 13 residues. Germline CDR1 LNHDA, CDR2 SQIVND (reference sequence). Trimming removed 3 bases from V and 6 bases from J, with 9 bases in between. The CDR3 spells CASSMYSGNEQFF. The CDR3, as DNA: TGTGCCAGTAGTATGTACAGCGGCAATGAGCAGTTCTTC. The whole variable domain, filled in from reference TRBV19 and TRBJ2-1, reads DGGITQSPKYLFRKEGQNVTLSCEQNLNHDAMYWYRQDPGQGLRLIYYSQIVNDFQKGDIAEGYSVSREKKESFPLTVTSAQKNPTAFYLCASSMYSGNEQFFGPGTRLTVL.

The chain combines TRBV3-1 (or the pseudogene TRBV3-2) with TRBJ2-1; 10 nucleotides agree with TRBD1. CDR3 size: 14 residues. The junction had 5 bases not matched to a gene; V was cut back by 5 bases and J by 7 bases. Germline V gene sequence: CDR1 LGHDT, CDR2 YNNKEL (reference sequence). The DNA for the CDR3 is TGTGCCAGCAGCTTAAGGACAGGGGGGAATGAGCAGTTCTTC. Its translation is CASSLRTGGNEQFF.

Only one count was recorded for this clone. The chain joins TRBV9 to TRBJ1-1; no definite D call. From germline, CDR1 is SGDLS and CDR2 YYNGEE. Trimming took 0 bases from V and 3 from J, leaving 6 bases between them. CDR3 size: 13 residues. CDR3 bases: TGTGCCAGCAGCGTAGATTTTGACACTGAAGCTTTCTTT. Amino acids: CASSVDFDTEAFF.